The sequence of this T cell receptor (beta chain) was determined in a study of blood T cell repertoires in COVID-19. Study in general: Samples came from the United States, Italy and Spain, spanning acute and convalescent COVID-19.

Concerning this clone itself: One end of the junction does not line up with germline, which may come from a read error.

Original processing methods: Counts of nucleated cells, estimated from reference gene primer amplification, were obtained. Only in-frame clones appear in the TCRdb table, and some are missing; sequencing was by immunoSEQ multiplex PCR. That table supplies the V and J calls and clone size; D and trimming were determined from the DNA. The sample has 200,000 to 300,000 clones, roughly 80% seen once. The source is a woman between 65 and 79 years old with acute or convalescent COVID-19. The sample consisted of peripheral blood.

The chain's CDR3 is CASGRGRPLF. CDR3 nucleotide sequence: TGTGCCAGCGGGCGGGGTAGGCCTTTATTC. The chain has TRBV28 and TRBJ1-2; D is unclear. Per germline, CDR1 MDHEN and CDR2 SYDVKM. The CDR3 spans 10 residues.